Sequencing of this T cell receptor beta chain was carried out in a study of CD8+ T cells in alopecia areata. Extracted RNA was reverse transcribed into cDNA, the sequencing template. Sequencing used immunoSEQ multiplex PCR; TCRdb keeps in-frame clones, though not all of them. The sample has hundreds of thousands of clones, 50% to 65% seen once. CDR1 and CDR2 from the germline V gene are ENHRY and SYGVKD. V trimming: 0 bases; J trimming: 6 bases; junction bases outside the gene matches: 4. The CDR3 length is 15 residues. This specimen consisted of CD4+ T cells sorted from blood, obtained at week 0. The chain uses TRBV10-3 and TRBJ2-1; 8 bases agree with TRBD1. The TCR was taken from a human donor with alopecia areata. The CDR3 sequence: CAISESQGAVNEQFF. In DNA form, the CDR3 reads TGTGCCATCAGTGAGTCGCAGGGGGCGGTCAATGAGCAGTTCTTC.